There are a few counts of the clone carrying this T cell receptor beta chain. Its antigen is unidentified. Expressed TCRB transcripts were sequenced because the entire RNA isolate underwent reverse transcription. Clones were read by immunoSEQ multiplex PCR, and TCRdb kept only the in-frame ones, dropping some. The sample has about 180,000 clones; less than 10% are singletons. This record comes from a study of beta chain features in type 1 diabetes. Turning to the study itself: Healthy donors and patients had similar age, gender and cell yields.

Study results and limitations: All four CD4+ subsets from Type 1 diabetes patients carried moderately but significantly shorter TCRB CDR3s.

The CDR3 runs to 15 residues. Germline V gene sequence: CDR1 SGDLS, CDR2 YYNGEE. Trimming left V 0 bases short and J 8 bases short, with 15 bases between. This rearrangement joins TRBV9 to TRBJ1-5, with D maybe TRBD1 (5 bases). The sequencing sample was made of central memory CD4+ T cells from blood. This TCR came from a man younger than 30 with type 1 diabetes. In nucleotides, the CDR3 is TGTGCCAGCAGCGTAGCAGGGACCGCGGGGGAGCCCCAGCATTTT. Translating it yields CASSVAGTAGEPQHF.